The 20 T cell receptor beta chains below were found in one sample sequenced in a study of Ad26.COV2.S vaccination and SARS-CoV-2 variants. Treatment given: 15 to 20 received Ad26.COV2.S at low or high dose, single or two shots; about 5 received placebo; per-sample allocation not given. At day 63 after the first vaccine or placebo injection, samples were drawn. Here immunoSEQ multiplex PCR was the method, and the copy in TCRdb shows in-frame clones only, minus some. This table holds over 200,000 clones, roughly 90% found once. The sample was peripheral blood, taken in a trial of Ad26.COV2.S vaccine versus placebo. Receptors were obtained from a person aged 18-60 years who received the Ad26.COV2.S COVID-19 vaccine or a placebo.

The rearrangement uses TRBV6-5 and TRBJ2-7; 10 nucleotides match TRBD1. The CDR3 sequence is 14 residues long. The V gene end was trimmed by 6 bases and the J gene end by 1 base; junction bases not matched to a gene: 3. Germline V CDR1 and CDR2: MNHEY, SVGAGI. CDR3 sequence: CASSRDRGSYEQYF. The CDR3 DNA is TGTGCCAGCAGCAGGGACAGGGGATCCTACGAGCAGTACTTC.

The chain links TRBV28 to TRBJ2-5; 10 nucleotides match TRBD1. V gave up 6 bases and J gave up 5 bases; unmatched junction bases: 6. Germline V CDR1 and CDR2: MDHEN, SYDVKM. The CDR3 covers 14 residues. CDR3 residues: CASRRTGGSETQYF. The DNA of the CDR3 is TGTGCCAGCAGACGGACAGGGGGGTCGGAGACCCAGTACTTC. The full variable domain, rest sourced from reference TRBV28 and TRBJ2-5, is DVKVTQSSRYLVKRTGEKVFLECVQDMDHENMFWYRQDPGLGLRLIYFSYDVKMKEKGDIPEGYSVSREKKERFSLILESASTNQTSMYLCASRRTGGSETQYFGPGTRLLVL.

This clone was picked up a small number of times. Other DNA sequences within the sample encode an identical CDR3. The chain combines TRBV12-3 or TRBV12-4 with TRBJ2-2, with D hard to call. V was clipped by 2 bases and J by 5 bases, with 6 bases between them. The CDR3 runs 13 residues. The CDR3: CASSLRRTGELFF. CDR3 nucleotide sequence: TGTGCCAGCAGTTTAAGGCGGACCGGGGAGCTGTTTTTT.

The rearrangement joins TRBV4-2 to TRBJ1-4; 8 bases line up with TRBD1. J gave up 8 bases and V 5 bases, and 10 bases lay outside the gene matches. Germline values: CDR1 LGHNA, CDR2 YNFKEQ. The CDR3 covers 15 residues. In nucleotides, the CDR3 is TGTGCCAGCAGCTCGGTTATGGGGACAGGCGAAAAACTGTTTTTT. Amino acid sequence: CASSSVMGTGEKLFF.

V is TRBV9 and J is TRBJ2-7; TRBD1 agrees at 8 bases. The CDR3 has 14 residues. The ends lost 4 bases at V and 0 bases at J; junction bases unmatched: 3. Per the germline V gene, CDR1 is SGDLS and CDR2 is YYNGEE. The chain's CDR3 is CASSYGQGSYEQYF. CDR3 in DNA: TGTGCCAGCAGCTACGGACAGGGCTCCTACGAGCAGTACTTC.

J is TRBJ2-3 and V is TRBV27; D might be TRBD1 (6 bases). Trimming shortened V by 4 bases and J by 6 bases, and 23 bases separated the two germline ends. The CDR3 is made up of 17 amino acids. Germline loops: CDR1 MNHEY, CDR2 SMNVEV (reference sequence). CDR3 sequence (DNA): TGTGCCAGCAGTTCGACCAAGACAGGAGGCGATTGGGATACGCAGTATTTT. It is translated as CASSSTKTGGDWDTQYF.

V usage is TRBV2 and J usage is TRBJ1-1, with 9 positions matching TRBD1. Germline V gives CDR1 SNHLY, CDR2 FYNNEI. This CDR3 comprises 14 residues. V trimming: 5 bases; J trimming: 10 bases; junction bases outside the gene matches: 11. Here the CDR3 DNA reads TGTGCCAGCAGTCCCGGGACAGGGTCGAGGCGAGCTTTCTTT. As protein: CASSPGTGSRRAFF.

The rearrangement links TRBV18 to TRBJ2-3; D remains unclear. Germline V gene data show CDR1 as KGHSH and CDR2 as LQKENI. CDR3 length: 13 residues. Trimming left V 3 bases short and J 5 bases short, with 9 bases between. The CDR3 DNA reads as TGTGCCAGCTCACCCCCAGGCCAAGATACGCAGTATTTT. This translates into CASSPPGQDTQYF.

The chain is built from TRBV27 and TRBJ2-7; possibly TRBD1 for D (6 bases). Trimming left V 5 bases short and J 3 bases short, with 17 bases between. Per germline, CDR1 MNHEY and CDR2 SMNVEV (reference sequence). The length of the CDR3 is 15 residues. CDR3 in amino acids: CASSPQQGAHYEQYF. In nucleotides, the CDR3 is TGTGCCAGCAGTCCCCAACAGGGAGCCCACTACGAGCAGTACTTC.

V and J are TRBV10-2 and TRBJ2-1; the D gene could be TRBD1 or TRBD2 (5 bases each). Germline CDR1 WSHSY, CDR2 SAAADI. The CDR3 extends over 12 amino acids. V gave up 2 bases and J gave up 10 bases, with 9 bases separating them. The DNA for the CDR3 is TGCGCCAGCAGTGAGGCCGGGGACGAGCAGTTCTTC. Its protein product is CASSEAGDEQFF.

The CDR3 DNA follows: TGTGCCAGCAGAGGGTACAGGGAGAATTTGCGTGGCTACACCTTC. This gives the protein CASRGYRENLRGYTF. The chain uses TRBV2 and TRBJ1-2; a weak D match, TRBD1 (6 bases). Germline V gene lookup returns CDR1 SNHLY and CDR2 FYNNEI. The CDR3 is 15 amino acids. V dropped 6 bases and J dropped 7 bases, with 21 bases sitting between them.

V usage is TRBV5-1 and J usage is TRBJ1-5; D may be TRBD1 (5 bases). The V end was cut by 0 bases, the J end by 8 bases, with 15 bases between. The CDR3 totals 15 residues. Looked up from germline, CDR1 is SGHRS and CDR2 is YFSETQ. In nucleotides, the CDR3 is TGCGCCAGCAGCTTGGAAGCGGGGGGAACGGAGCCCCAGCATTTT. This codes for CASSLEAGGTEPQHF. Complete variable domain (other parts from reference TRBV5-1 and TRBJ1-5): KAGVTQTPRYLIKTRGQQVTLSCSPISGHRSVSWYQQTPGQGLQFLFEYFSETQRNKGNFPGRFSGRQFSNSRSEMNVSTLELGDSALYLCASSLEAGGTEPQHFGDGTRLSIL.

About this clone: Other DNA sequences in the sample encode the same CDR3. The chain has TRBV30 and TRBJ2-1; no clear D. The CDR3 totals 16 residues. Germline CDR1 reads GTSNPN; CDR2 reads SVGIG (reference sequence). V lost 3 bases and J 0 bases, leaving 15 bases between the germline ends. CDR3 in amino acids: CAWRSEEESSYNEQFF. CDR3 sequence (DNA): TGTGCCTGGAGAAGCGAAGAGGAGAGCTCCTACAATGAGCAGTTCTTC. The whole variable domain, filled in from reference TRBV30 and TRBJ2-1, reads SQTIHQWPATLVQPVGSPLSLECTVEGTSNPNLYWYRQAAGRGLQLLFYSVGIGQISSEVPQNLSASRPQDRQFILSSKKLLLSDSGFYLCAWRSEEESSYNEQFFGPGTRLTVL.

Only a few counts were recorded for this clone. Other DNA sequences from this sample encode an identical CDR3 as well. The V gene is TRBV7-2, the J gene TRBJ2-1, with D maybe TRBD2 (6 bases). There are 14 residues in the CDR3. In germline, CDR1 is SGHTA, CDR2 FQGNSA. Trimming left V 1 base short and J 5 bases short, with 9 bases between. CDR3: CASSLVGGDNEQFF. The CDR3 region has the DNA TGTGCCAGCAGCTTAGTCGGAGGGGACAATGAGCAGTTCTTC.

This chain's CDR3 is CATSTSRQGAAEAFF. The CDR3, as DNA: TGTGCCACCAGCACATCCAGACAGGGGGCGGCTGAAGCTTTCTTT. The V gene is TRBV15, the J gene TRBJ1-1; 10 bases agree with TRBD1. J gave up 6 bases and V 4 bases, and 8 bases lay outside the gene matches. Germline V lookup: CDR1 LNHNV, CDR2 YYDKDF (reference sequence). This CDR3 region has 15 residues.

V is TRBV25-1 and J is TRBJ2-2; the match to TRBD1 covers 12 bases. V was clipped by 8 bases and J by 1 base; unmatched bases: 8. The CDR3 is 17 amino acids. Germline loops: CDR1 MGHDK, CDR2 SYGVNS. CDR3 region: CASSPGQGALNTGELFF. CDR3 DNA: TGTGCCAGCTCCCCGGGACAGGGGGCCCTGAACACCGGGGAGCTGTTTTTT.

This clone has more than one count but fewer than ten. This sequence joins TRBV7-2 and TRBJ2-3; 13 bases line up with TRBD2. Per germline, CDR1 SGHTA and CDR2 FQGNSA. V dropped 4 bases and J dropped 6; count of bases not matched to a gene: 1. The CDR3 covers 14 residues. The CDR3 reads CASSSGLAGDTQYF. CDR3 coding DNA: TGTGCCAGCAGCTCGGGACTAGCGGGGGATACGCAGTATTTT.

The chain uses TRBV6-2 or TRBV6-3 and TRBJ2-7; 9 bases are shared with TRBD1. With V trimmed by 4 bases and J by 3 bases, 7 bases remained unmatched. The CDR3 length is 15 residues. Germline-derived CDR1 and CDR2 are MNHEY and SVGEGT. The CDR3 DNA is TGTGCCAGCAGTTCCCCGGGACAGGGCGACTACGAGCAGTACTTC. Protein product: CASSSPGQGDYEQYF.

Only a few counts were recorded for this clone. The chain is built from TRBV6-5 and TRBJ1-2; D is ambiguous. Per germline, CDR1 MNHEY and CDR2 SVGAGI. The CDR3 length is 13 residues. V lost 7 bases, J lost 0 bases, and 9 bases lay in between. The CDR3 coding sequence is TGTGCCAGCAACGGCGGAGCTAACTATGGCTACACCTTC. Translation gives CASNGGANYGYTF.

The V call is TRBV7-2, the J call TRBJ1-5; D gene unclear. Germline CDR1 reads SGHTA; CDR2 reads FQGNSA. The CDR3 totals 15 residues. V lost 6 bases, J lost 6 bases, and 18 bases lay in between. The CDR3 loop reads CASSTVSGAPQPQHF. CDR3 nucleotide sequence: TGTGCCAGCAGTACGGTCAGCGGCGCTCCTCAGCCCCAGCATTTT.